This TCR beta chain was recovered during a study of blood T cell repertoires in COVID-19. Overall study context: The analysed material was cDNA or gDNA that came from T cells, B-cell-depleted T cells, or PBMCs.

This clone has at least ten counts. Germline CDR1 and CDR2: SGHAT and FQNNGV. With V trimmed by 6 bases and J by 5 bases, 11 bases remained unmatched. The CDR3 is 15 residues long. Per the study methods: How many nucleated cells were present was estimated from reference gene primer amplification. The method was immunoSEQ multiplex PCR; TCRdb's version includes in-frame clones alone and lacks a portion of them. That table furnishes V, J and clone size, whereas the DNA furnished D and trimming. The sample records 310,000 or so clones, 88% being singletons. Sample: peripheral blood. V and J are TRBV11-2 and TRBJ2-7, with 9 bases identical to TRBD1. This receptor was identified in a woman aged 45-59 years with active or convalescent COVID-19. The CDR3 bases are TGTGCCAGCAGTTTACAGGGGGCGCGATTCGACGAGCAGTACTTC. As protein: CASSLQGARFDEQYF.